The 8 T cell receptor beta chains reported below all come from one sample, sequenced in a study of Ad26.COV2.S vaccination and SARS-CoV-2 variants (dated by TCRdb to the early 2020s). The treatment or condition label for this specimen denotes: some 20 received Ad26.COV2.S at low or high dose, single or two shots; roughly five received placebo; per-sample allocation not given. For vaccine and placebo recipients, repertoires were sequenced using samples collected on day 63 after the first injection. Libraries were built with the immunoSEQ multiplex PCR assay. Drawn from immuneACCESS, this table holds only the in-frame rearrangements with V and J called that TCRdb kept. Clones are partly lost; checked studies trace under half to an unresolved V gene and leave the rest unexplained. Present in this sample are about 440,000 clones, about 90% of which were seen just once. The biggest ten clones account for about 4.5% of the sample.

This material consisted of peripheral blood, taken in a trial of Ad26.COV2.S vaccine versus placebo. The receptor set was obtained from a person between 18 and 65 years old who received the Ad26.COV2.S COVID-19 vaccine or a placebo.

The gene calls are TRBV11-2 and TRBJ2-5; D is perhaps TRBD2 (5 bases). Germline V gene sequence: CDR1 SGHAT, CDR2 FQNNGV. Trimming took 5 bases from V and 7 from J, leaving 17 bases between them. The CDR3 length is 14 residues. In nucleotides, the CDR3 is TGTGCCAGCAGCCCTCGTCGGGGATGGGGGACCCAGTACTTC. Translation gives CASSPRRGWGTQYF.

The chain couples TRBV18 to TRBJ2-2, with D unclear. V lost 5 bases to trimming and J lost 2 bases, with 9 bases between them. CDR1 is KGHSH, CDR2 LQKENI, per germline. The CDR3 totals 14 residues. The CDR3 sequence: CASSSLTNTGELFF. The CDR3, as DNA: TGTGCCAGCTCATCTTTGACAAACACCGGGGAGCTGTTTTTT.

The CDR3 is CASSTGTGGYTF. The CDR3 DNA reads as TGTGCCAGTAGTACGGGGACAGGTGGCTACACCTTC. J is TRBJ1-2 and V is TRBV19; 8 bases agree with TRBD1. CDR1 and CDR2 (germline): LNHDA, SQIVND (reference sequence). The J segment lost 7 bases and the V segment lost 4 bases, leaving 2 bases of the junction unmatched. This CDR3 has 12 amino acids.

This rearrangement joins TRBV7-8 to TRBJ2-7; 15 nucleotides align to TRBD2. The CDR3 spans 18 residues. Germline trimming cut 5 bases from V and 6 bases from J; bases unmatched to any gene: 14. From germline, CDR1 is SGHVS and CDR2 FQNEAQ. The CDR3 is CASSRGLAGGPGGGEQYF. The CDR3, as DNA: TGTGCCAGCAGCCGAGGACTAGCGGGAGGGCCTGGGGGCGGCGAGCAGTACTTC.

The CDR3 protein is CASSELTPYNSPLHF. Written as DNA, the CDR3 is TGTGCCAGCAGTGAATTGACCCCCTATAATTCACCCCTCCACTTT. The chain links TRBV2 to TRBJ1-6; D is unclear. V lost 2 bases, J lost 2 bases, and 7 bases lay in between. Looked up from germline, CDR1 is SNHLY and CDR2 is FYNNEI. The CDR3 extends over 15 amino acids.

The V call is TRBV7-9, the J call TRBJ2-7; perhaps TRBD1 as D (5 bases). CDR1 is SEHNR, CDR2 FQNEAQ, per germline (reference sequence). The CDR3 runs to 14 residues. The V end lost 6 bases, the J end lost 1 base, and 13 bases lay between the germline ends. The CDR3 here is CASSSSTGSYEQYF. DNA for the CDR3: TGTGCCAGCAGTTCAAGTACAGGTTCCTACGAGCAGTACTTC.

This clone occurred a few times. CDR3: CASRGTGTYEQYF. CDR3 nucleotide sequence: TGTGCCAGCAGAGGGACAGGGACCTACGAGCAGTACTTC. The rearrangement joins TRBV12-3 or TRBV12-4 to TRBJ2-7; 9 bases line up with TRBD1. Unmatched junction bases numbered 2, after V lost 6 bases and J lost 2 bases. This CDR3 contains 13 residues.

The J gene is TRBJ1-2, the V gene TRBV2, with 8 bases fitting TRBD1. Germline assignment: CDR1 SNHLY and CDR2 FYNNEI. Losses at the gene ends were 4 bases for V and 3 bases for J; bases not matched to a gene: 4. The CDR3 runs 14 residues. For the CDR3, the DNA is TGTGCCAGCAGTGGACAGGGGCCCTACTATGGCTACACCTTC. It codes for CASSGQGPYYGYTF.